These T cell receptor beta chains were read from a single sample in a study of cytomegalovirus exposure and HLA in healthy donors. Method: immunoSEQ multiplex PCR; TCRdb's copy keeps in-frame clones and lacks some. Its listing shows under 90,000 clones. The sample was PBMCs. These receptors were obtained from a female donor in good health and CMV-seropositive. CDR3s include the opening cysteine and the closing phenylalanine or tryptophan. The D gene is left open where the match is weak.

D,V,J,DNA,CDR3
TRBD1,TRBV5-6,TRBJ1-3,TGTGCCAGCAGCTTGTACGGGACAGGGCCGGACACCATATATTTT,CASSLYGTGPDTIYF
-,TRBV19,TRBJ1-2,TGTGCCAGTAGTATCTGGCAGGGGTCTGGCTACACCTTC,CASSIWQGSGYTF
TRBD1,TRBV7-6,TRBJ1-1,TGTGCCAGCAGCTCCGGGACAGGGGTTCGCACTGAAGCTTTCTTT,CASSSGTGVRTEAFF
TRBD1,TRBV5-1,TRBJ1-4,TGCGCCAGCAGCACACAGGGGGCAGAGAGTGAAAAACTGTTTTTT,CASSTQGAESEKLFF
-,TRBV5-1,TRBJ2-7,TGCGCCAGCAGCTTGGCTGGCGGGTTGGGCTACGAGCAGTACTTC,CASSLAGGLGYEQYF
-,TRBV30,TRBJ2-1,TGTGCCTGGAGTGTCCCCGAGAGGGCCTACAATGAGCAGTTCTTC,CAWSVPERAYNEQFF
TRBD1,TRBV18,TRBJ2-5,TGTGCCAGCTCACTCCCGGCCCGGGACAGGACAGAGACCCAGTACTTC,CASSLPARDRTETQYF
-,TRBV5-1,TRBJ1-4,TGCGCCAGCAGCTTGGACGCGAATTCGGAAAAACTGTTTTTT,CASSLDANSEKLFF
TRBD1,TRBV29-1,TRBJ1-4,TGCAGCGTTGGACAAGACAGGGGGCGTGAAAAACTGTTTTTT,CSVGQDRGREKLFF
-,TRBV6-6,TRBJ1-5,TGTGCCAGCAGTCTAACGGGGGGAACAAATCAGCCCCAGCATTTT,CASSLTGGTNQPQHF
TRBD1,TRBV6-6,TRBJ2-7,TGTGCCAGCAGGGAGGACAGGGGGAGCTACGAGCAGTACTTC,CASREDRGSYEQYF
-,TRBV9,TRBJ2-3,TGTGCCAGCAGCCCTCGTTTGGATACGCAGTATTTT,CASSPRLDTQYF
TRBD1,TRBV19,TRBJ1-5,TGTGCCAGTAGTATTGGGGCAGGGGGCCGCAATCAGCCCCAGCATTTT,CASSIGAGGRNQPQHF
-,TRBV6-1,TRBJ1-5,TGTGCCAGCAGAGATCGGGGAACTAATCAGCCCCAGCATTTT,CASRDRGTNQPQHF
TRBD2,TRBV28,TRBJ2-1,TGTGCCAGCAGTCATCCACGGCGGACTAGAGGACACAATGAGCAGTTCTTC,CASSHPRRTRGHNEQFF
TRBD1,TRBV7-9,TRBJ1-2,TGTGCCAGCACCCCGGACAGGGAAAACTATGGCTACACCTTC,CASTPDRENYGYTF
TRBD1,TRBV6-6,TRBJ2-7,TGTGCCAGCAGTAGTTATCCGGGACAGGGTCTCGAGCAGTACTTC,CASSSYPGQGLEQYF
-,TRBV4-1,TRBJ1-5,TGCGCCAGCAGCCAAGAGTCCGATCAGCCCCAGCATTTT,CASSQESDQPQHF
TRBD1,TRBV6-1,TRBJ1-2,TGTGCCAGCAAACCTAATTGGGGACAGGACGTTTACACCTTC,CASKPNWGQDVYTF
TRBD1,TRBV19,TRBJ2-1,TGTGCCAGTAGTATCGGACAGGTTTACAATGAGCAGTTCTTC,CASSIGQVYNEQFF
-,TRBV30,TRBJ2-3,TGTGCCTGGAGTGAAGAGGCAGATACGCAGTATTTT,CAWSEEADTQYF
-,TRBV28,TRBJ2-7,TGTGCCAGCAGTTCACGCCACAATGAGCAGTACTTC,CASSSRHNEQYF
-,TRBV6-1,TRBJ2-7,TGTGCCAGCTGGGGCACTCTCGGGCCCTACGAGCAGTACTTC,CASWGTLGPYEQYF
-,TRBV29-1,TRBJ2-5,TGCAGCGGCCGACAGGCCTCACAAGAGACCCAGTACTTC,CSGRQASQETQYF
-,TRBV15,TRBJ1-5,TGTGCCACCAGCAAAGGGGATGGGGGGAGCCATCAGCCCCAGCATTTT,CATSKGDGGSHQPQHF
-,TRBV27,TRBJ2-5,TGTGCCAGTTGGACGGGAGTGGAGACCCAGTACTTC,CASWTGVETQYF
-,TRBV9,TRBJ2-3,TGTGCCAGCAGCCCTCACGGGGCAGATACGCAGTATTTT,CASSPHGADTQYF
-,TRBV25-1,TRBJ2-7,TGTGCCAGCAGCTACACGGGTTTGGGCGAGCAGTACTTC,CASSYTGLGEQYF
-,TRBV6-1,TRBJ2-1,TGTGCCAGCATCAGGGGTCCCCCTCCCAATGAGCAGTTCTTC,CASIRGPPPNEQFF
-,TRBV4-2,TRBJ1-4,TGTGCCAGCAGCCCGGACAGAGCGGGGGAAAAACTGTTTTTT,CASSPDRAGEKLFF
TRBD2,TRBV7-2,TRBJ2-7,TGTGCCAGCAGCTTCTCTAGCGGGGGCTCCTACGAGCAGTACTTC,CASSFSSGGSYEQYF
TRBD2,TRBV9,TRBJ2-3,TGTGCCAGCAGCTCCCGCGGGGGGTCTAGCACAGATACGCAGTATTTT,CASSSRGGSSTDTQYF
-,TRBV25-1,TRBJ2-1,TGTGCCAGCAGTGAATCCTCCGGACACAACTCCTACAATGAGCAGTTCTTC,CASSESSGHNSYNEQFF
-,TRBV5-1,TRBJ1-6,TGCGCCAGCAGCTGGACTGGGGATTCGGGATCACCCCTCCACTTT,CASSWTGDSGSPLHF
-,TRBV13,TRBJ2-3,TGTGCCAGCAGCGGACGGACTGGAGGCACAGATACGCAGTATTTT,CASSGRTGGTDTQYF
-,TRBV7-9,TRBJ1-2,TGTGCCAGCAGCTTAGTATCAGCCGGGGGAGGCTACACCTTC,CASSLVSAGGGYTF
TRBD2,TRBV9,TRBJ2-1,TGTGCCAGCGGCGCGGGGGGGAGCTCCTACAATGAGCAGTTCTTC,CASGAGGSSYNEQFF
-,TRBV7-9,TRBJ2-7,TGTGCCAGCACCCCCAGGGGGGACAGCAAGCAGTACTTC,CASTPRGDSKQYF